This T cell receptor (beta chain) was observed in a study of regulatory T cells in long-lasting Graves disease. Noted time point: newly diagnosed GD, antithyroid drugs for less than 3 months. The authors made the TCR library using RNA they extracted from PBMCs. Losses at the gene ends were 6 bases for V and 8 bases for J; bases not matched to a gene: 10. CDR3 length equals 15 residues. Germline V lookup: CDR1 SEHNR, CDR2 FQNEAQ (reference sequence). Sequencing libraries for TCR beta were prepared with iRepertoire HTBI primers and Arm-PCR of CDR3 regions. TCRdb reprocessed the multiplex PCR reads with MiXCR, giving one entry per CDR3 protein. The sample gives about 420,000 distinct CDR3 sequences, 15% to 20% of which show up once; around a quarter is in the top ten. This clonotype appeared many times. This sample was shared with a second study, whose subject was T cells in Graves' hyperthyroidism and ophthalmopathy. That investigation notes: The TCR CDR3 was amplified in a first-round RT-PCR using the HTBI primer set. Ophthalmopathy was model-predicted a median around 6.7 months pre-onset.

This rearrangement joins TRBV7-9 to TRBJ2-1, with 10 bases fitting TRBD1. The specimen comprised peripheral blood mononuclear cells (PBMCs), sampled at new diagnosis, from a patient treated with antithyroid drugs. This TCR came from a woman under 30 with Graves disease. The DNA of the CDR3 is TGTGCCAGCAGGAAGGACAGGGGGTTTCTGGATGAGCAGTTCTTC. Translating gives CASRKDRGFLDEQFF.